This T cell receptor beta chain stems from a study of T cell clonality in common variable immunodeficiency. This clone appeared many times. Sequencing was performed with immunoSEQ multiplex PCR; in TCRdb, only in-frame clones are kept and a portion is missing. This sample comprises about 52,000 clones, none seen once only. Sequencing was performed on peripheral blood mononuclear cells. The receptor comes from a person between 18 and 70 years old in good health.

The CDR3 spells CSARTASGKETQYF. Incomplete CDR3 DNA: TGCAGTGCTAGGACGGCTAGCGGGAAAGAGACC. The gene calls are TRBV20-1 and TRBJ2-5; TRBD2 agrees at 9 bases. Read data end 3 residues before the CDR3 end; the end is taken from the germline J gene. V lost 3 bases, J lost 3 bases, and 5 bases stayed unmatched. Germline values: CDR1 DFQATT, CDR2 SNEGSKA (reference sequence). CDR3 size: 14 residues.